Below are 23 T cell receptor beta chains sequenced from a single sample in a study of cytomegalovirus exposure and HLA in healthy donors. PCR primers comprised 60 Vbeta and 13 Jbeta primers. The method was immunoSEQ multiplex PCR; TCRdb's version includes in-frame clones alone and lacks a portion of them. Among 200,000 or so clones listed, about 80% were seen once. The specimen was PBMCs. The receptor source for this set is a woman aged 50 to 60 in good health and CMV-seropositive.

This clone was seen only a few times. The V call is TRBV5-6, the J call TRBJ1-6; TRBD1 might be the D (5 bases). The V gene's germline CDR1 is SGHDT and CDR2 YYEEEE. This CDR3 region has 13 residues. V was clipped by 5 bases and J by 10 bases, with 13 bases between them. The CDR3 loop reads CASRPGRSSPLHF. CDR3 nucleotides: TGTGCCAGCAGGCCAGGGAGGTCGTCACCCCTCCACTTT.

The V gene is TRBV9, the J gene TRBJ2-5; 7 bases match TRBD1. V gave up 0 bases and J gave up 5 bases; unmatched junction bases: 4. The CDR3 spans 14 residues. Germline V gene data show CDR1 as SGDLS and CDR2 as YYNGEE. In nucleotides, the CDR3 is TGTGCCAGCAGCGTAGGCAGGGGGTTGGAGACCCAGTACTTC. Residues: CASSVGRGLETQYF.

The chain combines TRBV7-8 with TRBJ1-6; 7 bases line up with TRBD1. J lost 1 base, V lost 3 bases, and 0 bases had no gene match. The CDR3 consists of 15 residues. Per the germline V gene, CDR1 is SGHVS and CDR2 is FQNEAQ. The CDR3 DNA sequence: TGTGCCAGCAGCTTGGACAGGTCCTATAATTCACCCCTCCACTTT. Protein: CASSLDRSYNSPLHF.

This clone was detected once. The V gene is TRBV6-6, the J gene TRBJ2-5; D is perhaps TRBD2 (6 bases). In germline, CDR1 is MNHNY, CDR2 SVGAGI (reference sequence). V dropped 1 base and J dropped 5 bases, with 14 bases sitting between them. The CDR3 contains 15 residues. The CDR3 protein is CASSYWDSGRETQYF. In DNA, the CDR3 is TGTGCCAGCAGTTACTGGGACTCTGGGCGGGAGACCCAGTACTTC.

CDR3 in amino acids: CASSPSSGGPTGELFF. CDR3 in DNA: TGTGCCAGCAGCCCCTCCTCGGGGGGGCCCACCGGGGAGCTGTTTTTT. The rearrangement links TRBV9 to TRBJ2-2; TRBD2 matches at 8 bases. Germline CDR1 and CDR2: SGDLS and YYNGEE. This CDR3 is built from 16 residues. V shed 4 bases, J shed 4 bases, and the junction held 9 bases outside the gene matches.

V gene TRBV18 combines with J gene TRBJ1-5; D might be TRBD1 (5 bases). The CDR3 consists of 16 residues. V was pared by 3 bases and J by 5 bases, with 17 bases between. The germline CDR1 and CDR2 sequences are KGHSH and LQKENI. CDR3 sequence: CASSPLIVTGDQPQHF. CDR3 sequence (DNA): TGTGCCAGCTCACCGCTGATCGTTACGGGGGATCAGCCCCAGCATTTT.

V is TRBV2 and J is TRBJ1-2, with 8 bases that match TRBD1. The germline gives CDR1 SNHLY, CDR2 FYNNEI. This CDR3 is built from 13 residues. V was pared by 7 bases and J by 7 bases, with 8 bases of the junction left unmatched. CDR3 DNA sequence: TGTGCCAGCAAAAAGACAGGGGTCTCTGGCTACACCTTC. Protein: CASKKTGVSGYTF.

The CDR3 nucleotides read TGTGCCAGCAGTGAAGGGAGCCAAGAGACCCAGTACTTC. Translated: CASSEGSQETQYF. The chain uses TRBV6-1 and TRBJ2-5; D call uncertain. The V end lost 1 base, the J end lost 1 base, and 4 bases lay between the germline ends. This CDR3 region has 13 residues. The germline CDR1 and CDR2 sequences are MNHNS and SASEGT.

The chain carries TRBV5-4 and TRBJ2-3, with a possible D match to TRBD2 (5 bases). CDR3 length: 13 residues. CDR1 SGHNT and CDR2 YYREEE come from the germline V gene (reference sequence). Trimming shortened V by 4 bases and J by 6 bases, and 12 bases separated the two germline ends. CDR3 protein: CASSPRGLDTQYF. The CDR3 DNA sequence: TGTGCCAGCAGCCCGCGCGGACTCGATACGCAGTATTTT.

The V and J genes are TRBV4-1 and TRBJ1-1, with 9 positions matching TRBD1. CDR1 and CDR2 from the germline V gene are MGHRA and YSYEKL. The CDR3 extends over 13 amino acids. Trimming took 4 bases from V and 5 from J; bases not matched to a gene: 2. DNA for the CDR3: TGCGCCAGCAGCCCACAGGGGGCGACTGAAGCTTTCTTT. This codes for CASSPQGATEAFF.

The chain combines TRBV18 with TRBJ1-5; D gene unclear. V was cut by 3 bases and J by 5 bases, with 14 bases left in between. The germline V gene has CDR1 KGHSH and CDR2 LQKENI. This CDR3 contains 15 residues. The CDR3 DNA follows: TGTGCCAGCTCACCTTTTGTTCTAGCGGATCAGCCCCAGCATTTT. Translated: CASSPFVLADQPQHF.

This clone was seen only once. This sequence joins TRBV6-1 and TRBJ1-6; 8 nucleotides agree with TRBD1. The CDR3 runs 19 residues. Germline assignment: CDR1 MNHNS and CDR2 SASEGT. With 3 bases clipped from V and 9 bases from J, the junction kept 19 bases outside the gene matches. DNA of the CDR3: TGTGCCAGCAGTGATCAGGATAGCAGGGGGCGTTCACGGTCTTCACCCCTCCACTTT. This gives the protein CASSDQDSRGRSRSSPLHF.

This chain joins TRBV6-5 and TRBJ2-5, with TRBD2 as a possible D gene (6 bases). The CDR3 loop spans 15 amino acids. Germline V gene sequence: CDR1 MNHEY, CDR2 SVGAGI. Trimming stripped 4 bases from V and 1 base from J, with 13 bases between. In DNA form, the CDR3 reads TGTGCCAGCAGTTCACGGGGGACCCCCCAAGAGACCCAGTACTTC. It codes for CASSSRGTPQETQYF.

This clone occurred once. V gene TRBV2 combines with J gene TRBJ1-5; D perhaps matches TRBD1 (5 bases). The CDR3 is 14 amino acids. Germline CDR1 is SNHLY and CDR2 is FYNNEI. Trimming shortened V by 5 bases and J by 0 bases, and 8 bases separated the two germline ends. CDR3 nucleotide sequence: TGTGCCAGCAGTACTCAGGGTAGCAATCAGCCCCAGCATTTT. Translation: CASSTQGSNQPQHF.

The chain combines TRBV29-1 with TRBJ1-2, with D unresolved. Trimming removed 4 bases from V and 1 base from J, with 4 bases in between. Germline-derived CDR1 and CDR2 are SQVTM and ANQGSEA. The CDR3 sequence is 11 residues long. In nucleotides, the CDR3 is TGCAGCGTTGGAGGTAACTATGGCTACACCTTC. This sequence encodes CSVGGNYGYTF.

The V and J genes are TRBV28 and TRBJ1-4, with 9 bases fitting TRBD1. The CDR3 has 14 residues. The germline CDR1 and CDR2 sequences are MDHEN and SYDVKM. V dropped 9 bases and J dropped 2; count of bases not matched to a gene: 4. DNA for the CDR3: TGTGCCAGTTATACAGGGGGCACTAATGAAAAACTGTTTTTT. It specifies CASYTGGTNEKLFF.

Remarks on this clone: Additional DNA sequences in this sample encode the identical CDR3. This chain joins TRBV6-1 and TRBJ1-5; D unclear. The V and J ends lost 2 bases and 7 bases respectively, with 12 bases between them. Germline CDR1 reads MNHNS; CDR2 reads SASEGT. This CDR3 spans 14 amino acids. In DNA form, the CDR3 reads TGTGCCAGCAGTGAATCTGGGAGGAACCAGCCCCAGCATTTT. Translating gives CASSESGRNQPQHF.

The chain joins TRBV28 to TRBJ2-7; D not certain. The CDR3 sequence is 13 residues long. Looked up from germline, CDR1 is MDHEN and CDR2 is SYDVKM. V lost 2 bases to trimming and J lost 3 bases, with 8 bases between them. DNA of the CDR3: TGTGCCAGCAGTTTAGGTGGCCTCTACGAGCAGTACTTC. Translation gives CASSLGGLYEQYF.

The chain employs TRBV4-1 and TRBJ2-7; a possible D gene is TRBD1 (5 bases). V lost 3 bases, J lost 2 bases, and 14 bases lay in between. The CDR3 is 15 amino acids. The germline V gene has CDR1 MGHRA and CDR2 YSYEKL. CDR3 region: CASSQDRQTPYEQYF. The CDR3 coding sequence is TGCGCCAGCAGCCAGGACCGACAGACCCCCTACGAGCAGTACTTC.

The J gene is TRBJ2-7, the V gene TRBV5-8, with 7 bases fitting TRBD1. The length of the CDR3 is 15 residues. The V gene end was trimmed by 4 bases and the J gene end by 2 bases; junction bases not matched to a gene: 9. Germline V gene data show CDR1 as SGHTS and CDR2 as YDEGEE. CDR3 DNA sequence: TGTGCCAGCAGCAAAGAGGGACAGATAACCTACGAGCAGTACTTC. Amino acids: CASSKEGQITYEQYF.

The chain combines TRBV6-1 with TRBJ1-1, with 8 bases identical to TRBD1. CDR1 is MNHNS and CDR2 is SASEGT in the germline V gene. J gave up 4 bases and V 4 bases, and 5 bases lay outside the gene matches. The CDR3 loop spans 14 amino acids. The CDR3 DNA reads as TGTGCCAGCAGTGCCGACAGGGGAAGCACTGAAGCTTTCTTT. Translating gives CASSADRGSTEAFF.

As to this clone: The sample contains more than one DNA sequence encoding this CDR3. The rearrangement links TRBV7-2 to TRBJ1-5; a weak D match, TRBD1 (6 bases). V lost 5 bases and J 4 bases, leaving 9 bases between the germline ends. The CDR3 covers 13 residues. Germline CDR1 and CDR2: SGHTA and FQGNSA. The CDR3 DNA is TGTGCCAGCAGCATACAGGGAAATCAGCCCCAGCATTTT. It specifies CASSIQGNQPQHF.

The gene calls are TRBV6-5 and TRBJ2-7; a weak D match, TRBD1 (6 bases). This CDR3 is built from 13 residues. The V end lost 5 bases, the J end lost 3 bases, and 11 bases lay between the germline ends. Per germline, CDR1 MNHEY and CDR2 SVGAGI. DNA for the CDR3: TGTGCCAGCAGTCGGGACATCAGCTACGAGCAGTACTTC. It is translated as CASSRDISYEQYF.